These 9 T cell receptor beta chains were sequenced from one sample in a study of blood T cell repertoires in COVID-19. Clones were read by immunoSEQ multiplex PCR, and TCRdb kept only the in-frame ones, dropping some. The sample shows approximately 170,000 clones, 65% to 85% of them seen only once. Source material: PBMCs or T cells enriched from blood (not recorded which). The receptors stem from a woman aged 45-65 years in a cohort exposed to, infected with or recovered from COVID-19 (not recorded which).

The CDR3 loop is CASSRQWNTEAFF. The CDR3 DNA follows: TGTGCCAGCAGTCGACAGTGGAACACTGAAGCTTTCTTT. The chain recombines TRBV27 with TRBJ1-1, with a tentative D call TRBD1 (5 bases). V gave up 5 bases and J gave up 1 base, with 8 bases separating them. The CDR3 runs to 13 residues. Germline V gene data show CDR1 as MNHEY and CDR2 as SMNVEV (reference sequence).

The chain combines TRBV6-2 or TRBV6-3 with TRBJ2-7, with a weak D call TRBD1 (5 bases). Germline assignment: CDR1 MNHEY and CDR2 SVGEGT. The CDR3 is 14 amino acids. Trimming left V 0 bases short and J 3 bases short, with 9 bases between. For the CDR3, the DNA is TGTGCCAGCAGTTACTCTACAGGATACTACGAGCAGTACTTC. Its translation: CASSYSTGYYEQYF.

The V call is TRBV30, the J call TRBJ1-5, with D tentatively TRBD1 (5 bases). V was pared by 0 bases and J by 7 bases, with 13 bases between. Germline V CDR1 and CDR2: GTSNPN, SVGIG (reference sequence). There are 14 residues in the CDR3. For the CDR3, the DNA is TGTGCCTGGAGTGTTGGGGGGTCTGGACAGCCCCAGCATTTT. Protein sequence: CAWSVGGSGQPQHF.

The chain carries TRBV28 and TRBJ1-2, with TRBD1 matching over 7 bases. This CDR3 region has 17 residues. CDR1 MDHEN and CDR2 SYDVKM come from the germline V gene. With 5 bases clipped from V and 0 bases from J, the junction kept 12 bases outside the gene matches. CDR3 residues: CASSPRGQPSSNYGYTF. CDR3 DNA sequence: TGTGCCAGCAGTCCCCGGGGACAGCCGAGCTCTAACTATGGCTACACCTTC.

The chain combines TRBV11-2 with TRBJ2-7; unclear D gene. V was trimmed by 5 bases and J by 0 bases, leaving 11 bases between them. Germline lookup yields CDR1 SGHAT and CDR2 FQNNGV. The CDR3 is 14 amino acids. In DNA, the CDR3 is TGTGCCAGCAGCACAGACGCATACTCCTACGAGCAGTACTTC. It yields the protein CASSTDAYSYEQYF. The full variable domain, completed using reference TRBV11-2 and TRBJ2-7, is EAGVAQSPRYKIIEKRQSVAFWCNPISGHATLYWYQQILGQGPKLLIQFQNNGVVDDSQLPKDRFSAERLKGVDSTLKIQPAKLEDSAVYLCASSTDAYSYEQYFGPGTRLTVT.

The chain recombines TRBV4-3 with TRBJ1-1, with 7 bases that match TRBD1. Germline CDR1 reads LGHNA; CDR2 reads YSLEER. The junction had 5 bases not matched to a gene; V was cut back by 4 bases and J by 6 bases. The CDR3 loop spans 13 amino acids. The CDR3 here is CASSRRQGAEAFF. In nucleotides, the CDR3 is TGCGCCAGCAGCCGCCGACAGGGCGCTGAAGCTTTCTTT.

This clone occurred once. The CDR3 coding sequence is TGCAGCGTTCGTCAGGGGTACACCGGGGAGCTGTTTTTT. It codes for CSVRQGYTGELFF. The chain combines TRBV29-1 with TRBJ2-2; weak D call: TRBD1 (6 bases). V was cut by 5 bases and J by 3 bases, with 10 bases left in between. The CDR3 consists of 13 residues. The germline CDR1 and CDR2 sequences are SQVTM and ANQGSEA.

The rearrangement uses TRBV19 and TRBJ1-1; 9 bases line up with TRBD1. In germline, CDR1 is LNHDA, CDR2 SQIVND (reference sequence). The CDR3 totals 13 residues. V shed 7 bases, J shed 10 bases, and the junction held 10 bases outside the gene matches. This CDR3 reads CASTQDRGGLAFF. The CDR3 DNA reads TGTGCCAGTACCCAGGACAGGGGTGGGTTAGCTTTCTTT.

A single count supports this clone. Here the CDR3 reads CATGTSGASTDTQYF. In DNA, the CDR3 is TGTGCCACCGGGACTAGCGGGGCTAGCACAGATACGCAGTATTTT. V gene TRBV24-1 combines with J gene TRBJ2-3, with 13 bases lining up with TRBD2. Germline CDR1 and CDR2: KGHDR and SFDVKD. CDR3 length: 15 residues. V was pared by 9 bases and J by 0 bases, with 2 bases of the junction left unmatched.